One T cell receptor (beta chain) is described in this entry. The antigen remains undetermined. These data come from a study of Graves' ophthalmopathy and Graves' hyperthyroidism. Study-wide background: Calling hyperthyroidism stable required that no ophthalmopathy show up within 18 months of follow-up.

None of the included patients had other autoimmune diseases, uncontrolled infections, pregnancy or lactation, as these led to exclusion. From RNA, the CDR3 regions of TCR beta chains were amplified and sequenced. HTBI primers primed a first-round RT-PCR, and a second-round multiplex PCR followed. TCRdb re-analysed the multiplex PCR reads in MiXCR, keeping a single row per CDR3 protein. The sample records approximately 1.2 million distinct CDR3 sequences, about two fifths being singletons. V was cut by 2 bases and J by 7 bases, with 21 bases left in between. The length of the CDR3 is 15 residues. CDR1 and CDR2 from the germline V gene are SQVTM and ANQGSEA. Findings and limits, study-wide: Both a roughly 66% sensitivity and an approximately 72% specificity characterized the model's predictions of ophthalmopathy progression. The majority of expanded thyroid clonotypes above 0.001 frequency also occurred in blood.

V usage is TRBV29-1 and J usage is TRBJ2-7; D not resolved. The TCR was taken from an adult man with Graves' hyperthyroidism. What was sequenced was peripheral blood or thyroid tissue (not recorded which). Here the CDR3 DNA reads TGCAGCGTTGAAAATGGGCAGGTCGTGCCCGGGGAGCAGTACTTC. Its translation is CSVENGQVVPGEQYF.